Here is one TCR beta chain with its context. The antigen is not known. V trimming: 0 bases; J trimming: 0 bases; junction bases outside the gene matches: 6. The CDR3 covers 17 residues. The V gene's germline CDR1 is LGHNA and CDR2 YNFKEQ. The data belong to a study of T cells in Graves' hyperthyroidism and ophthalmopathy. General study results and limits: Ophthalmopathy stood apart from stable hyperthyroidism in a 13 V-J model.

Not enrolled were patients with uncontrolled infection, other autoimmune disease, pregnancy or lactation. Amplification yielded TCR beta CDR3 regions, with RNA transcripts as the source. First-round RT-PCR with HTBI primers amplified the TCR CDR3 region. TCRdb redid the calling of the multiplex PCR reads with MiXCR, one entry per CDR3 protein. This repertoire shows a few hundred thousand distinct CDR3 sequences, about 20% found once; its top ten account for around 54%. This TCR was sampled from a woman in her 70s with Graves' ophthalmopathy. The source material was blood. The V call is TRBV4-2, the J call TRBJ2-3, with 7 bases that match TRBD2. CDR3 sequence reads: CASSQDLSGLSTDTQYF. The CDR3 nucleotides are TGTGCCAGCAGCCAAGACCTTAGCGGGCTAAGCACAGATACGCAGTATTTT.